What follows describes a single TCR beta chain. Its antigen specificity is not known. No qualities accompany the bases; no much larger clone lies one base away. The donors belonged to the validation cohort of 90 to 150 subjects, which was separate from the roughly 670-subject first cohort. These data belong to a study of cytomegalovirus exposure and HLA in healthy donors (dated by TCRdb to 2016 to 2017). Context from the whole study: A later analysis indicated that the 95 to 150 validation repertoires were generated on the platform also employed for the approximately 700 repertoires of the first cohort. High-throughput TCR immunosequencing, statistical association of individual TCRs with disease status, and machine learning were combined to predict cytomegalovirus infection status. A separate validation cohort of approximately 120 different subjects was used in addition to the roughly 670-subject first cohort. The study aimed to test whether cataloging public T cell receptors could reveal signatures of past pathogen exposure.

The library was generated by the immunoSEQ multiplex PCR assay. The published analysis was carried out like this. To diagnose cytomegalovirus status from the catalog of TCR beta chain sequences, a statistical classification framework was built. The clones in this table, taken by TCRdb from immuneACCESS, are in-frame only. Not every clone is retained; where verified, under half of the shortfall comes from an unresolved V gene, and the cause of the rest is unknown. That table is the source of V, J and clone size, and D and trimming were worked out from the DNA. This sample lists approximately 150,000 clones; about nine tenths were detected once. The ten largest account for under 3.5% of the sample. Results and caveats for the whole study, not just this receptor: The authors suggested that the approach could potentially be extended to other disease states and immunological phenotypes. Cytomegalovirus status was reported to be diagnosed by the classifier with high specificity and sensitivity in both the original and validation cohorts. Across donors, most TCR sequences were observed very rarely, whereas some public TCRs were present in many individuals. A later analysis found that TCRs clustered in the first cohort also tended to co-occur in the roughly 110 validation repertoires, with about 94% of cluster scores above 0. In vitro tests confirmed that a few of the cytomegalovirus-associated TCR beta chains recognize cytomegalovirus antigens. The validation cohort had no HLA typing available for a later analysis, so co-occurrence within that cohort was assessed over all 130 or so repertoires. In the study, around 150 TCR beta chains were listed as associated with cytomegalovirus.

The CDR3 numbers 14 residues from cysteine through phenylalanine. CDR3 DNA is the only sequence kept; it has 42 bases, read in frame from the first base. As encoded in the germline V gene, CDR1 is SNHLY while CDR2 is FYNNEI. The V end loses 6 bases and the J end loses 2 bases, and a stretch of 14 bases separates them. The chain employs TRBV2 and TRBJ2-7; a tentative D call is TRBD2 (6 bases match). The clonotype originates from a man aged 18 to 35 in good health and CMV-seropositive. Sequencing was performed on PBMCs. The base sequence is TGTGCCAGCAGGGTGGGGGGTTCTGCCTACGAGCAGTACTTC. Its amino acids are CASRVGGSAYEQYF.